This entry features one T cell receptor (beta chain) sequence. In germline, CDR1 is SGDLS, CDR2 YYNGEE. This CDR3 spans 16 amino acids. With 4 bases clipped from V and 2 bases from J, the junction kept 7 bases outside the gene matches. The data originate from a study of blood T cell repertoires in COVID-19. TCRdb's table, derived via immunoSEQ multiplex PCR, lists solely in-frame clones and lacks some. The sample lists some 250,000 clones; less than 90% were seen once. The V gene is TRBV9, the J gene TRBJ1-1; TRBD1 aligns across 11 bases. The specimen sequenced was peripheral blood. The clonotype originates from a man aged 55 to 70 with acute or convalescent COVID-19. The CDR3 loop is CASSMGQGVYNTEAFF. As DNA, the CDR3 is TGTGCCAGCAGCATGGGACAGGGGGTTTATAACACTGAAGCTTTCTTT.